What follows is one T cell receptor (beta chain) and its context. This record comes from a study of control samples from healthy donors and cancer patients. V was clipped by 6 bases and J by 3 bases, with 18 bases between them. Per germline, CDR1 SNHLY and CDR2 FYNNEI. This CDR3 contains 16 residues. Generated by immunoSEQ multiplex PCR, the TCRdb table keeps only in-frame clones and is missing some. There are roughly 130,000 clones in the sample; less than 95% occur only once, and about 3.5% lies in the top ten. Specimen: blood. The sequence derives from a man aged 25-45 years in good health. V usage is TRBV2 and J usage is TRBJ1-3, with D possibly being TRBD1 (6 bases). The chain's CDR3 is CASSPHTGTGGNTIYF. In DNA, the CDR3 is TGTGCCAGCAGCCCTCACACAGGGACGGGTGGAAACACCATATATTTT.